The 18 T cell receptor beta chains below come from one sample, sequenced in a study of CD8+ T cells in alopecia areata (dated by TCRdb to 2016 to 2019). The library came from the immunoSEQ multiplex PCR assay. To provide template for TCR sequencing, every sample had RNA extracted and reverse transcribed into cDNA. Drawn from immuneACCESS, this table holds only the in-frame rearrangements with V and J called that TCRdb kept. Clones are partly lost; checked studies trace under half to an unresolved V gene and leave the rest unexplained. This sample has about 64,000 clones in its table, and roughly 47% of those were observed once. The top ten constitute roughly half of the sample. The specimen sequenced was NKG2D-low CD8+ T cells sorted from blood. Interpreted using the paper, the cell subset or site label stands for: sorted CD8+ NKG2D-low blood T cells. These receptors were collected from a human donor with alopecia areata.

The chain joins TRBV27 to TRBJ2-5; D is perhaps TRBD1 or TRBD2 (5 bases each). Germline V gives CDR1 MNHEY, CDR2 SMNVEV (reference sequence). V was clipped by 9 bases and J by 2 bases, with 13 bases between them. This CDR3 has 13 residues. The CDR3 reads CASSYGGQETQYF. CDR3 nucleotides: TGTGCCAGTTCCTATGGGGGACAAGAGACCCAGTACTTC.

This clone was counted a few times. This chain connects TRBV28 to TRBJ2-7; D is possibly TRBD1 (5 bases). V gave up 5 bases and J gave up 6 bases, with 8 bases separating them. Germline V gene data show CDR1 as MDHEN and CDR2 as SYDVKM. This CDR3 comprises 11 residues. The DNA of the CDR3 is TGTGCCAGCAGTCTCAGGGTCGAGCAGTACTTC. Translated: CASSLRVEQYF.

J is TRBJ2-7 and V is TRBV19; unclear D gene. V lost 1 base to trimming and J lost 6 bases, with 10 bases between them. Germline assignment: CDR1 LNHDA and CDR2 SQIVND (reference sequence). The CDR3 is 13 amino acids. The CDR3 DNA reads TGTGCCAGTAGTATAGCTCCCCTTAGCGAGCAGTACTTC. The encoded protein is CASSIAPLSEQYF.

V usage is TRBV25-1 and J usage is TRBJ2-2, with 8 bases matching TRBD1. Germline lookup yields CDR1 MGHDK and CDR2 SYGVNS. With 3 bases clipped from V and 7 bases from J, the junction kept 7 bases outside the gene matches. The CDR3 has 15 residues. The CDR3 DNA is TGTGCCAGCAGTGATCCGGACAGGGTGGTCGGGGAGCTGTTTTTT. Its translation is CASSDPDRVVGELFF.

The chain links TRBV5-6 to TRBJ2-2; tentative D call: TRBD1 (6 bases). The CDR3 spans 15 residues. V shed 5 bases and J shed 4 bases, with 15 bases lying between them. The V gene's germline CDR1 is SGHDT and CDR2 YYEEEE. This CDR3 reads CASRPGQQGTGELFF. The CDR3 DNA reads as TGTGCCAGCAGACCAGGGCAACAGGGCACCGGGGAGCTGTTTTTT.

CDR3 bases: TGTGCCAGCAGCTTCGGGACTAGCGGCTACGAGCAGTACTTC. This translates into CASSFGTSGYEQYF. The chain has TRBV5-6 and TRBJ2-7; 11 bases line up with TRBD2. This CDR3 region has 14 residues. V shed 2 bases, J shed 3 bases, and the junction held 1 base outside the gene matches. The germline gives CDR1 SGHDT, CDR2 YYEEEE.

The chain links TRBV7-6 to TRBJ2-1; D is possibly TRBD2 (5 bases). CDR1 SGHVS and CDR2 FNYEAQ come from the germline V gene. This CDR3 comprises 15 residues. V gave up 2 bases and J gave up 5 bases, with 13 bases separating them. The CDR3 DNA reads as TGTGCCAGCAGCTTAATCTATACTAGTAACAATGAGCAGTTCTTC. Amino acids: CASSLIYTSNNEQFF.

The chain employs TRBV29-1 and TRBJ2-3, with 7 bases matching TRBD1. The CDR3 has 13 residues. With 4 bases clipped from V and 5 bases from J, the junction kept 6 bases outside the gene matches. Germline CDR1 is SQVTM and CDR2 is ANQGSEA. CDR3 protein: CSVGGGALDTQYF. The CDR3 bases are TGCAGCGTTGGAGGGGGCGCCTTAGATACGCAGTATTTT.

The rearrangement uses TRBV30 and TRBJ2-3; 8 nucleotides align to TRBD2. From germline, CDR1 is GTSNPN and CDR2 SVGIG (reference sequence). CDR3 length equals 14 residues. Trimming took 1 base from V and 4 from J; bases not matched to a gene: 4. The CDR3 DNA reads as TGTGCCTGGAGTGGGTCGGGAGGGCCAGATACGCAGTATTTT. Its protein is CAWSGSGGPDTQYF.

This clone was recorded once. J is TRBJ2-3 and V is TRBV9; D gene ambiguous. Trimming removed 2 bases from V and 6 bases from J, with 7 bases in between. The CDR3 length is 12 residues. Germline loops: CDR1 SGDLS, CDR2 YYNGEE. CDR3 DNA: TGTGCCAGCAGCGTTGATGGGGATACGCAGTATTTT. It specifies CASSVDGDTQYF.

This clone was counted once. The chain links TRBV7-9 to TRBJ2-7, with D perhaps assigned TRBD1 or TRBD2 (5 bases each). The CDR3 runs 14 residues. Germline V gene sequence: CDR1 SEHNR, CDR2 FQNEAQ (reference sequence). V lost 1 base and J 6 bases, leaving 13 bases between the germline ends. This chain's CDR3 is CASSLGDGPREQYF. Written as DNA, the CDR3 is TGTGCCAGCAGCTTAGGGGACGGGCCCCGCGAGCAGTACTTC.

The rearrangement uses TRBV30 and TRBJ2-7; 9 nucleotides line up with TRBD2. Germline trimming cut 0 bases from V and 2 bases from J; bases unmatched to any gene: 5. CDR3 length: 15 residues. Germline V lookup: CDR1 GTSNPN, CDR2 SVGIG (reference sequence). The CDR3 region is CAWSVRLAGPYEQYF. As DNA, the CDR3 is TGTGCCTGGAGTGTACGCCTAGCGGGACCCTACGAGCAGTACTTC.

The chain carries TRBV15 and TRBJ1-5; D is unresolved. Trimming shortened V by 5 bases and J by 7 bases, and 12 bases separated the two germline ends. The CDR3 length is 13 residues. The germline CDR1 and CDR2 sequences are LNHNV and YYDKDF (reference sequence). DNA of the CDR3: TGTGCCACCAGCTTCTTAGGTAAGCAGCCCCAGCATTTT. The encoded protein is CATSFLGKQPQHF.

This chain uses TRBV29-1 with TRBJ1-3; TRBD1 matches 10 bases. Trimming removed 7 bases from V and 0 bases from J; junction bases left unmatched: 3. CDR3 length: 14 amino acids. Germline CDR1 SQVTM, CDR2 ANQGSEA. The CDR3 DNA reads as TGCAGCGCGGGACAGGGGACCTCTGGAAACACCATATATTTT. As protein: CSAGQGTSGNTIYF.

This clone was seen only a few times. The rearrangement uses TRBV5-1 and TRBJ2-1, with D perhaps matching TRBD1 or TRBD2 (6 bases each). The V gene's germline CDR1 is SGHRS and CDR2 YFSETQ. Trimming left V 3 bases short and J 5 bases short, with 18 bases between. CDR3 size: 16 residues. The CDR3 here is CASSSEPGAGNNEQFF. The CDR3 nucleotides read TGCGCCAGCAGCTCCGAGCCGGGGGCGGGAAACAATGAGCAGTTCTTC. Drawing the rest from reference TRBV5-1 and TRBJ2-1, the complete variable domain is KAGVTQTPRYLIKTRGQQVTLSCSPISGHRSVSWYQQTPGQGLQFLFEYFSETQRNKGNFPGRFSGRQFSNSRSEMNVSTLELGDSALYLCASSSEPGAGNNEQFFGPGTRLTVL.

This clone was seen a few times. The chain is built from TRBV9 and TRBJ2-7, with D possibly called TRBD1 or TRBD2 (5 bases each). This CDR3 spans 15 amino acids. V lost 2 bases, J lost 6 bases, and 18 bases lay in between. Germline-derived CDR1 and CDR2 are SGDLS and YYNGEE. Here the CDR3 reads CASSVGTAARVEQYF. The CDR3, as DNA: TGTGCCAGCAGCGTTGGGACGGCTGCCAGGGTCGAGCAGTACTTC.

The CDR3 is CASSLSPAGAEQYF. As DNA, the CDR3 is TGTGCCAGCAGTTTATCCCCGGCCGGAGCCGAGCAGTACTTC. This chain joins TRBV27 and TRBJ2-7; D gene unclear. CDR1 is MNHEY, CDR2 SMNVEV, per germline (reference sequence). The CDR3 has 14 residues. Trimming removed 0 bases at V and 6 bases at J, with 12 bases between.

This clone was detected only a few times. The chain is built from TRBV28 and TRBJ2-5, with 7 bases fitting TRBD1. The germline gives CDR1 MDHEN, CDR2 SYDVKM. The CDR3 runs to 13 residues. V was clipped by 2 bases and J by 4 bases; unmatched bases: 1. As DNA, the CDR3 is TGTGCCAGCAGTTTAGGGACAGCAGAGACCCAGTACTTC. It codes for CASSLGTAETQYF.